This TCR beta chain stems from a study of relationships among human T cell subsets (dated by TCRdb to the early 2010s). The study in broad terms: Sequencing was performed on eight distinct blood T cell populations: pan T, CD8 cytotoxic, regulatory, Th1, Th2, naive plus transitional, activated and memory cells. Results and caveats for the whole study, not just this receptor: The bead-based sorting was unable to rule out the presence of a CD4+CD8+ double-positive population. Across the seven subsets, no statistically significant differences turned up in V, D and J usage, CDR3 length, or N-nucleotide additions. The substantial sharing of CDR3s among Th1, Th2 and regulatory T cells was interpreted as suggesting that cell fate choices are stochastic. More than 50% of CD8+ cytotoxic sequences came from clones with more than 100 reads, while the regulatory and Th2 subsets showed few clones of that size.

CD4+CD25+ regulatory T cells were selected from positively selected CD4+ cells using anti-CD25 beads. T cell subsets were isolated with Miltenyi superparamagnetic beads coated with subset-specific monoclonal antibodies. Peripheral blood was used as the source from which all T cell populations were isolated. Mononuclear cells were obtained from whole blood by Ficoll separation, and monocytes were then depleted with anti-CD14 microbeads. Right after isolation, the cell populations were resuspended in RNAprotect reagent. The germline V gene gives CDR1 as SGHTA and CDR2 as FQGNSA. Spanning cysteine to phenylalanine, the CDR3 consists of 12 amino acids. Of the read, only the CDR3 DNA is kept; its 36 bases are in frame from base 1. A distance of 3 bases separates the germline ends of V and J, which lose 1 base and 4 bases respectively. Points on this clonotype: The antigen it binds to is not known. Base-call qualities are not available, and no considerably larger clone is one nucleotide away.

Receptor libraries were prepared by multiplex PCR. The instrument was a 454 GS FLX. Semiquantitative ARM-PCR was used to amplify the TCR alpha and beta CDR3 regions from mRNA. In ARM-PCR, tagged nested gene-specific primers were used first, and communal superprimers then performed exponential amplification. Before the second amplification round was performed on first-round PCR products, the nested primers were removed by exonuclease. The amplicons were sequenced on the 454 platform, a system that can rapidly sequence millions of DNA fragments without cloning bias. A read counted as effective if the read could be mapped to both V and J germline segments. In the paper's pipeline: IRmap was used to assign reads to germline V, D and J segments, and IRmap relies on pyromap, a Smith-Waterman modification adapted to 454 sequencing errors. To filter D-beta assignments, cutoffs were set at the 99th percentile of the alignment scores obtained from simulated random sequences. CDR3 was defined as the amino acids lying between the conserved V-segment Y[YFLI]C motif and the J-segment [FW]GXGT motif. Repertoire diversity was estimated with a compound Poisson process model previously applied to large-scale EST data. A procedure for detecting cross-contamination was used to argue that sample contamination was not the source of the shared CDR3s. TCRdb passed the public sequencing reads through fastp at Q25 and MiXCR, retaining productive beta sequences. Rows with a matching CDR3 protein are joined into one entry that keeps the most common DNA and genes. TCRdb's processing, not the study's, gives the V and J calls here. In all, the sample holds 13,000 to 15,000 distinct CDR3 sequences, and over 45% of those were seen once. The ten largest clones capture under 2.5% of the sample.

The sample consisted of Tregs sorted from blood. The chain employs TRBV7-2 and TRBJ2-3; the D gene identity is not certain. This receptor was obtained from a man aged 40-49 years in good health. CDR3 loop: CASSLGPDTQYF. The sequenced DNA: TGTGCCAGCAGCTTAGGGCCAGATACGCAGTATTTT.